This TCR beta chain was sequenced in a study of blood T cell repertoires in COVID-19. Study-wide context: Acute-phase and convalescent COVID-19 samples originated in the United States, Italy and Spain.

CDR3 length equals 16 residues. V lost 0 bases, J lost 2 bases, and 6 bases stayed unmatched. Germline V gene data show CDR1 as SGHNT and CDR2 as YYREEE (reference sequence). Per the study methods: Reference gene primer amplification gave estimated nucleated cell counts. Sequencing was performed with immunoSEQ multiplex PCR; in TCRdb, only in-frame clones are kept and a portion is missing. Clone size and V and J calls were adopted from that table, with D and trimming inferred from the DNA. Of around 230,000 clones in the sample, 82% were seen once. Material for sequencing was peripheral blood. The source is a woman aged 55-69 years with active or convalescent COVID-19. This chain links TRBV5-4 with TRBJ2-3; 7 nucleotides line up with TRBD2. The CDR3 reads CASSLVGGVNTDTQYF. CDR3 coding DNA: TGTGCCAGCAGCTTGGTGGGGGGGGTAAACACAGATACGCAGTATTTT.